This entry describes one TCR beta chain. The protocol was immunoSEQ multiplex PCR, while the TCRdb copy is restricted to in-frame clones and leaves out a portion. This sample has about 80,000 clones, with nearly 98% found just once. These data are taken from a study of technical replicates of blood from a handful of donors. V lost 7 bases and J lost 0, with 13 bases in between. CDR3 length equals 14 residues. Germline CDR1 and CDR2: SNHLY and FYNNEI. The sequence was collected from a human donor in good health. Material for sequencing was T cells isolated from PBMCs. The chain combines TRBV2 with TRBJ2-7; D remains ambiguous. The CDR3, as DNA: TGTGCCAGCATACGGGTCCGAACCTCCTACGAGCAGTACTTC. Amino acids: CASIRVRTSYEQYF.